This passage covers 32 T cell receptor beta chains from one sample sequenced in a study of T-cell reconstitution after alpha-beta-depleted transplantation in children. The TCRbeta library incorporated unique molecular identifiers. From the PCR reads, TCRdb called clonotypes with MiXCR, one entry per CDR3 protein. The data show a few hundred thousand distinct CDR3 sequences, 9.7% seen once. The source material was PBMCs from the stem cell graft donor, sampled from the stem cell graft. The receptors come from a human donor who donated a stem cell graft to a child with SCID.

This clonotype was recorded at least ten times. CDR3 in amino acids: CASSPTVAGPYNEQFF. The CDR3 region has the DNA TGCGCCAGCAGCCCAACAGTAGCGGGGCCCTACAATGAGCAGTTCTTC. The chain combines TRBV4-1 with TRBJ2-1, with 8 nucleotides matching TRBD2. The CDR3 totals 16 residues. Losses at the gene ends were 4 bases for V and 2 bases for J; bases not matched to a gene: 7. Germline values: CDR1 MGHRA, CDR2 YSYEKL.

This clonotype was detected ten times or more. This chain joins TRBV29-1 and TRBJ2-4, with no clear D. Germline-derived CDR1 and CDR2 are SQVTM and ANQGSEA. CDR3 size: 12 residues. Trimming took 7 bases from V and 3 from J, leaving 10 bases between them. CDR3 sequence: CSAVLGKNIQYF. The CDR3 DNA reads TGCAGCGCCGTATTAGGCAAAAACATTCAGTACTTC.

This clonotype was detected many times. The rearrangement joins TRBV6-2 or TRBV6-3 to TRBJ2-5; D may be TRBD1 (5 bases). Germline loops: CDR1 MNHEY, CDR2 SVGEGT. The CDR3 extends over 14 amino acids. V was pared by 0 bases and J by 4 bases, with 9 bases between. The CDR3 sequence: CASSYSTGRETQYF. The CDR3 DNA reads TGTGCCAGCAGTTACTCCACAGGAAGAGAGACCCAGTACTTC.

Note on this clonotype: This may stem from a read error, because a much larger clone lies one nucleotide away. The rearrangement joins TRBV2 to TRBJ2-7; no clear D gene. The CDR3 spans 11 residues. CDR1 and CDR2 from the germline V gene are SNHLY and FYNNEI. The CDR3 sequence is CAGSYTYEQYF. DNA for the CDR3: TGTGCCGGCAGTTATACCTACGAGCAGTACTTC.

This clonotype has at least ten counts. V usage is TRBV7-3 and J usage is TRBJ1-1; D possibly corresponds to TRBD1 (6 bases). With 1 base removed from V and 5 bases from J, the gap between germline ends came to 11 bases. CDR3 length: 14 amino acids. In germline, CDR1 is SGHTA, CDR2 FQGTGA. CDR3 sequence reads: CASSLIAGATEAFF. The CDR3 coding sequence is TGTGCCAGCAGCTTAATCGCAGGGGCAACTGAAGCTTTCTTT.

This clonotype was recorded at least ten times. The chain combines TRBV4-1 with TRBJ2-7, with 7 bases matching TRBD2. The V segment lost 2 bases and the J segment 9 bases; nucleotides outside the gene matches: 16. Germline V CDR1 and CDR2: MGHRA, YSYEKL. This CDR3 has 16 residues. CDR3 loop: CASSQYLAVGDKRQYF. As DNA, the CDR3 is TGCGCCAGCAGCCAATATCTAGCGGTTGGGGATAAAAGGCAGTACTTC.

The V call is TRBV4-2, the J call TRBJ2-2; 7 bases fit TRBD2. CDR3 length equals 17 residues. Germline V gene data show CDR1 as LGHNA and CDR2 as YNFKEQ. Trimming at V came to 0 bases and at J to 4 bases, leaving 8 bases not matched to a gene. The CDR3 is CASSQEPAGRSTGELFF. DNA for the CDR3: TGTGCCAGCAGCCAAGAGCCAGCGGGGCGGAGCACCGGGGAGCTGTTTTTT.

J is TRBJ1-5 and V is TRBV13; possibly TRBD1 for D (5 bases). Germline V gene data show CDR1 as PRHDT and CDR2 as FYEKMQ (reference sequence). Trimming left V 4 bases short and J 3 bases short, with 7 bases between. CDR3 length: 13 amino acids. In DNA, the CDR3 is TGTGCCAGCAGCTCGGGGCTCAATCAGCCCCAGCATTTT. Its translation: CASSSGLNQPQHF.

This clonotype came up many times. The chain joins TRBV20-1 to TRBJ2-7; unclear D gene. The V end lost 0 bases, the J end lost 2 bases, and 14 bases lay between the germline ends. Germline assignment: CDR1 DFQATT and CDR2 SNEGSKA (reference sequence). This CDR3 comprises 15 residues. CDR3 DNA: TGCAGTGCTAGAGACAGGACCCTCGCCGCCTACGAGCAGTACTTC. This gives the protein CSARDRTLAAYEQYF.

The CDR3, as DNA: TGCAGTGCTAGAGTTGTAGGGGTGAACACTGAAGCTTTCTTT. Its protein is CSARVVGVNTEAFF. The chain uses TRBV20-1 and TRBJ1-1; a weak D match, TRBD1 (5 bases). Trimming cost V 1 base and J 0 bases, with 9 bases left between them. CDR1 is DFQATT and CDR2 is SNEGSKA in the germline V gene (reference sequence). The CDR3 extends over 14 amino acids.

The rearrangement joins TRBV12-3 or TRBV12-4 to TRBJ1-3, with a tentative D call TRBD1 (5 bases). The CDR3 covers 13 residues. Trimming removed 5 bases at V and 8 bases at J, with 13 bases between. CDR3 nucleotides: TGTGCCAGCAGTCGGGATTTCAGGGACACCATATATTTT. Its translation: CASSRDFRDTIYF.

This clonotype was seen repeatedly, ten times or more. The genes are TRBV7-2 and TRBJ1-4, with a possible D match to TRBD1 (6 bases). Looked up from germline, CDR1 is SGHTA and CDR2 is FQGNSA. The ends were cut back, 5 bases at V and 7 bases at J, with 17 bases in the middle. This CDR3 region has 15 residues. This CDR3 reads CASSLSGGAREKLFF. The DNA of the CDR3 is TGTGCCAGCAGCCTAAGTGGGGGGGCGCGTGAAAAACTGTTTTTT.

This clonotype showed up many times. The chain employs TRBV7-4 and TRBJ1-2; no definite D call. The CDR3 extends over 13 amino acids. Germline-derived CDR1 and CDR2 are SGHVT and SQSDAQ. With 1 base removed from V and 6 bases from J, the gap between germline ends came to 9 bases. CDR3 coding DNA: TGTGCCAGCAGCTTAGTCGGTTCGGATGGCTACACCTTC. Protein sequence: CASSLVGSDGYTF.

Many counts were recorded for this clonotype. V usage is TRBV7-9 and J usage is TRBJ2-7; 10 nucleotides match TRBD1. Germline CDR1 SEHNR, CDR2 FQNEAQ (reference sequence). The CDR3 contains 16 residues. Trimming removed 0 bases from V and 5 bases from J; junction bases left unmatched: 7. CDR3 nucleotide sequence: TGTGCCAGCAGCTTAGCCGGGACAGGGGTTGTCGACGAGCAGTACTTC. It specifies CASSLAGTGVVDEQYF.

This clonotype was observed at least ten times. A junction boundary mismatches the germline segment, possibly from a read error. The chain combines TRBV28 with TRBJ2-3; unclear D gene. Germline CDR1 reads MDHEN; CDR2 reads SYDVKM. The CDR3 has 13 amino acids. CDR3 in DNA: TGTGCCAGCAGACCCTTTAGGACCGGTACGAAGTATTTT. Its protein is CASRPFRTGTKYF.

The sample holds a few counts of this clonotype. This rearrangement joins TRBV11-2 to TRBJ2-3, with 8 bases matching TRBD2. Germline loops: CDR1 SGHAT, CDR2 FQNNGV. V lost 4 bases, J lost 2 bases, and 8 bases stayed unmatched. The CDR3 is made up of 16 amino acids. CDR3 residues: CASSSRGVTLTDTQYF. As DNA, the CDR3 is TGTGCCAGCAGCTCGCGGGGGGTCACGCTCACAGATACGCAGTATTTT.

The sample holds many counts of this clonotype. The CDR3 is CASSDRGVYNEQFF. CDR3 coding DNA: TGTGCCAGCAGCGACAGAGGGGTATACAATGAGCAGTTCTTC. The V and J genes are TRBV7-2 and TRBJ2-1; D possibly uses TRBD1 or TRBD2 (5 bases each). V was cut by 5 bases and J by 4 bases, with 12 bases left in between. There are 14 residues in the CDR3. Germline CDR1 SGHTA, CDR2 FQGNSA.

This clonotype was observed many times. The chain uses TRBV9 and TRBJ1-5; D is unclear. This CDR3 contains 15 residues. The V and J ends lost 0 bases and 0 bases respectively, with 7 bases between them. The germline V gene encodes CDR1 SGDLS and CDR2 YYNGEE. CDR3 residues: CASSVEGNSNQPQHF. The CDR3 DNA sequence: TGTGCCAGCAGCGTAGAAGGAAATAGCAATCAGCCCCAGCATTTT.

The rearrangement joins TRBV10-1 to TRBJ2-5, with 8 nucleotides matching TRBD2. V lost 0 bases to trimming and J lost 3 bases; unmatched junction nucleotides: 6. CDR1 is WNHNN and CDR2 is SYGVQD in the germline V gene (reference sequence). The CDR3 runs 16 residues. CDR3 in DNA: TGCGCCAGCAGTGAGTCGTTGGCGGGGGGAAAAGAGACCCAGTACTTC. Translating gives CASSESLAGGKETQYF.

This clonotype was seen more than once but under ten times. The chain carries TRBV2 and TRBJ2-2; TRBD1 matches at 8 bases. Looked up from germline, CDR1 is SNHLY and CDR2 is FYNNEI. The CDR3 has 15 amino acids. Trimming cost V 4 bases and J 4 bases; bases outside gene matches: 5. Here the CDR3 DNA reads TGTGCCAGCAGTGGACAGGGGTTGGGCACCGGGGAGCTGTTTTTT. Protein: CASSGQGLGTGELFF.

The chain recombines TRBV19 with TRBJ1-4; D remains ambiguous. Germline V gene data show CDR1 as LNHDA and CDR2 as SQIVND (reference sequence). This CDR3 is built from 14 residues. The V end lost 4 bases, the J end lost 6 bases, and 12 bases lay between the germline ends. The DNA for the CDR3 is TGTGCCAGTAGTAATTCAGGACGGGATGAAAAACTGTTTTTT. Protein sequence: CASSNSGRDEKLFF.

This clonotype was seen ten or more times. The V call is TRBV18, the J call TRBJ2-2, with a possible D match to TRBD2 (5 bases). Trimming took off 0 bases at V and 0 bases at J, with 8 bases between the two ends. This CDR3 comprises 16 residues. In germline, CDR1 is KGHSH, CDR2 LQKENI. CDR3 protein: CASSPPRGPNTGELFF. The CDR3 coding sequence is TGTGCCAGCTCACCACCCCGGGGTCCGAACACCGGGGAGCTGTTTTTT.

This clonotype was observed at least ten times. The chain combines TRBV6-5 with TRBJ1-5; D remains unclear. The CDR3 loop spans 16 amino acids. The V end was cut by 2 bases, the J end by 7 bases, with 18 bases between. Germline CDR1 is MNHEY and CDR2 is SVGAGI. DNA for the CDR3: TGTGCCAGCAGTTACGTGTCCACCCTTCTGGCCCAGCCCCAGCATTTT. Encoded protein: CASSYVSTLLAQPQHF.

In its sample, this clonotype was seen many times. V gene TRBV29-1 combines with J gene TRBJ1-4; weak D call: TRBD1 (5 bases). Germline assignment: CDR1 SQVTM and CDR2 ANQGSEA. The V and J ends lost 6 bases and 7 bases respectively, with 18 bases between them. The CDR3 runs 14 residues. CDR3 sequence: CSVATTAGGEKLFF. CDR3 nucleotides: TGCAGCGTGGCGACGACAGCGGGCGGTGAAAAACTGTTTTTT.

This clonotype was observed many times. The gene calls are TRBV5-6 and TRBJ1-2; D remains unclear. Germline values: CDR1 SGHDT, CDR2 YYEEEE. Trimming stripped 4 bases from V and 8 bases from J, with 12 bases between. The length of the CDR3 is 12 residues. The CDR3 sequence is CASSQIAGGYTF. The CDR3, as DNA: TGTGCCAGCAGCCAAATCGCGGGGGGCTACACCTTC.

The chain recombines TRBV6-5 with TRBJ1-2; D is possibly TRBD1 (5 bases). V lost 3 bases and J 2 bases, leaving 10 bases between the germline ends. From germline, CDR1 is MNHEY and CDR2 SVGAGI. The CDR3 is 14 residues long. The CDR3 reads CASSYRGGNYGYTF. CDR3 nucleotide sequence: TGTGCCAGCAGTTATAGGGGCGGGAACTATGGCTACACCTTC.

This clonotype was observed many times. This chain connects TRBV3-1 to TRBJ2-1; 9 positions match TRBD2. The CDR3 consists of 17 residues. Germline CDR1 reads LGHDT; CDR2 reads YNNKEL (reference sequence). Unmatched junction bases numbered 9, after V lost 0 bases and J lost 6 bases. The CDR3 here is CASSQDSEAGGLNEQFF. The CDR3 region has the DNA TGTGCCAGCAGCCAAGATAGCGAAGCGGGGGGTCTCAATGAGCAGTTCTTC.

The table lists this clonotype with many counts. The chain employs TRBV12-3 or TRBV12-4 and TRBJ1-5; tentative D call: TRBD1 (5 bases). CDR3 length: 14 residues. V was cut by 6 bases and J by 4 bases, with 13 bases left in between. As DNA, the CDR3 is TGTGCCAGCAGCTGGGGGGGAAGGAATCAGCCCCAGCATTTT. It translates to CASSWGGRNQPQHF.

This clonotype was found many times. The V gene is TRBV20-1, the J gene TRBJ1-2; D perhaps matches TRBD1 (5 bases). The CDR3 is 17 residues long. V was shortened by 0 bases and J by 0 bases, with 17 bases between the two germline ends. Germline CDR1 is DFQATT and CDR2 is SNEGSKA (reference sequence). The CDR3 region is CSARDLAGRDSNYGYTF. CDR3 DNA sequence: TGCAGTGCTAGAGATCTGGCAGGGAGAGATTCTAACTATGGCTACACCTTC.

This clonotype was detected many times. The chain links TRBV6-1 to TRBJ2-3, with 9 bases aligning to TRBD2. The germline gives CDR1 MNHNS, CDR2 SASEGT. This CDR3 has 14 residues. V was pared by 10 bases and J by 2 bases, with 7 bases of the junction left unmatched. The DNA for the CDR3 is TGTGCCACCCGAGCGGGGGGAGACACAGATACGCAGTATTTT. Its translation: CATRAGGDTDTQYF.

This clonotype has at least ten counts. The rearrangement links TRBV7-9 to TRBJ1-1, with a weak D call TRBD1 (6 bases). This CDR3 has 15 residues. V dropped 4 bases and J dropped 8 bases, with 20 bases sitting between them. CDR1 is SEHNR and CDR2 is FQNEAQ in the germline V gene (reference sequence). The CDR3 DNA sequence: TGTGCCAGCAGCTCCAAATTTCCCGACAGGCCGGAAGCTTTCTTT. Translated: CASSSKFPDRPEAFF. The whole variable domain, remainder taken from reference TRBV7-9 and TRBJ1-1, is DTGVSQNPRHKITKRGQNVTFRCDPISEHNRLYWYRQTLGQGPEFLTYFQNEAQLEKSRLLSDRFSAERPKGSFSTLEIQRTEQGDSAMYLCASSSKFPDRPEAFFGQGTRLTVV.

This clonotype was found many times. The chain uses TRBV6-5 and TRBJ2-7; D is unclear. V was cut by 5 bases and J by 5 bases, with 1 base left in between. This CDR3 has 9 amino acids. Germline V gene data show CDR1 as MNHEY and CDR2 as SVGAGI. The CDR3, as DNA: TGTGCCAGCAGTGACGAGCAGTACTTC. Protein product: CASSDEQYF.